Following are 15 T cell receptor beta chains from one sample sequenced in a study of shared clonotypes between healthy human individuals (dated by TCRdb to 2018 to 2021). Library method: the immunoSEQ multiplex PCR assay. The immuneACCESS repertoire file appears here via TCRdb, limited to in-frame rearrangements. These files lack a portion of the clones; in checked studies, under half of the deficit traces to unresolved V genes, and the cause of the others is not known. The sample table lists about 1.5 million clones, roughly 98% of them with a count of one. 0.45% of the sample is in the top ten clones. The specimen was naive CD4+ T cells sorted from blood. What this sample's cell subset or site label stands for: CD45RA+ positively selected. Receptor source: a man aged 25-45 years in good health.

The chain uses TRBV28 and TRBJ2-7; D is unresolved. V lost 1 base and J 6 bases, leaving 10 bases between the germline ends. CDR1 and CDR2 from the germline V gene are MDHEN and SYDVKM. The CDR3 consists of 13 residues. This CDR3 is CASSLYPGPEQYF. The CDR3 nucleotides are TGTGCCAGCAGTTTATACCCAGGTCCCGAGCAGTACTTC.

The chain employs TRBV12-1 and TRBJ2-7; no check of the table's D call, TRBD2, against the DNA was made. TRBV12-1 is deemed a pseudogene. The CDR3 contains 12 residues. This CDR3 is CASSPELYEQYF. The CDR3 DNA reads TGTGCCAGCAGCCCGGAGCTATACGAGCAGTACTTC.

Turning to this clone: Other DNA sequences in the same sample also yield this CDR3. The chain recombines TRBV7-2 with TRBJ2-7; 10 positions agree with TRBD2. Unmatched junction bases numbered 4, after V lost 4 bases and J lost 4 bases. Looked up from germline, CDR1 is SGHTA and CDR2 is FQGNSA. The length of the CDR3 is 14 residues. The CDR3 is CASSSASGSYEQYF. The CDR3 DNA reads TGTGCCAGCAGCTCCGCTAGCGGGAGTTACGAGCAGTACTTC.

The genes are TRBV19 and TRBJ1-5; D is ambiguous. This CDR3 comprises 13 residues. V dropped 8 bases and J dropped 7 bases, with 15 bases sitting between them. CDR1 is LNHDA and CDR2 is SQIVND in the germline V gene (reference sequence). CDR3 DNA: TGTGCCAGTGAGTTCGGGCAAGGGCAGCCCCAGCATTTT. Its protein product is CASEFGQGQPQHF.

The chain recombines TRBV27 with TRBJ2-7; a weak D match, TRBD1 (6 bases). The germline V gene encodes CDR1 MNHEY and CDR2 SMNVEV (reference sequence). Trimming stripped 5 bases from V and 5 bases from J, with 13 bases between. CDR3 length: 13 residues. CDR3 in amino acids: CASSQLDRNEQYF. In DNA form, the CDR3 reads TGTGCCAGCAGTCAGCTCGACAGGAACGAGCAGTACTTC.

The genes are TRBV2 and TRBJ2-1; possible D gene TRBD2, 5 bases. The V end lost 3 bases, the J end lost 14 bases, and 14 bases lay between the germline ends. From germline, CDR1 is SNHLY and CDR2 FYNNEI. There are 12 residues in the CDR3. The CDR3 nucleotides are TGTGCCAGCAGTGAGGACTGGTTTATTGAGTTCTTC. Its protein product is CASSEDWFIEFF.

The rearrangement uses TRBV6-5 and TRBJ2-2, with TRBD2 matching over 7 bases. Germline trimming cut 5 bases from V and 1 base from J; bases unmatched to any gene: 4. The CDR3 length is 15 residues. CDR1 and CDR2 from the germline V gene are MNHEY and SVGAGI. The CDR3 nucleotides read TGTGCCAGCAGTCGTCAGCGGGAGAACACCGGGGAGCTGTTTTTT. Translation gives CASSRQRENTGELFF.

V usage is TRBV5-4 and J usage is TRBJ2-3; a possible D gene is TRBD2 (5 bases). Trimming removed 1 base at V and 8 bases at J, with 17 bases between. Germline V gives CDR1 SGHNT, CDR2 YYREEE (reference sequence). The CDR3 has 15 amino acids. The CDR3 sequence: CASSLRGRNPGTQYF. As DNA, the CDR3 is TGTGCCAGCAGCTTGCGGGGAAGGAACCCGGGTACGCAGTATTTT.

This chain uses TRBV27 with TRBJ1-1; 8 bases match TRBD1. CDR1 MNHEY and CDR2 SMNVEV come from the germline V gene (reference sequence). V shed 5 bases, J shed 10 bases, and the junction held 9 bases outside the gene matches. The CDR3 contains 13 residues. CDR3 loop: CASSQTGGGGAFF. The DNA for the CDR3 is TGTGCCAGCAGTCAAACAGGGGGGGGAGGAGCTTTCTTT.

The rearrangement links TRBV5-1 to TRBJ2-3; 10 bases line up with TRBD2. The trim removed 5 bases at V and 2 bases at J, leaving 8 bases unmatched. Germline V gene lookup returns CDR1 SGHRS and CDR2 YFSETQ. There are 16 residues in the CDR3. CDR3 DNA sequence: TGCGCCAGCAGGCTGGGGACTAGCGAATACACAGATACGCAGTATTTT. Translating it yields CASRLGTSEYTDTQYF. The full variable domain, in which reference TRBV5-1 and TRBJ2-3 provide the parts outside the CDR3, is KAGVTQTPRYLIKTRGQQVTLSCSPISGHRSVSWYQQTPGQGLQFLFEYFSETQRNKGNFPGRFSGRQFSNSRSEMNVSTLELGDSALYLCASRLGTSEYTDTQYFGPGTRLTVL.

The chain links TRBV7-3 to TRBJ1-2, with 7 bases matching TRBD1. Germline V gives CDR1 SGHTA, CDR2 FQGTGA. V shed 3 bases and J 4 bases; nucleotides not matched to a gene: 2. The length of the CDR3 is 13 residues. CDR3: CASSLDRSYGYTF. The CDR3 DNA is TGTGCCAGCAGCTTGGACAGGTCCTATGGCTACACCTTC.

The CDR3: CASTSGPWASSYEQYF. CDR3 nucleotide sequence: TGTGCCAGCACCTCTGGGCCTTGGGCCAGCTCCTACGAGCAGTACTTC. The chain joins TRBV7-2 to TRBJ2-7; no firm D call. Germline V lookup: CDR1 SGHTA, CDR2 FQGNSA. The CDR3 is 16 amino acids. Deletions cut 7 bases from V and 0 bases from J, with 19 bases between. Full variable domain (outside the CDR3, taken from reference TRBV7-2 and TRBJ2-7): GAGVSQSPSNKVTEKGKDVELRCDPISGHTALYWYRQSLGQGLEFLIYFQGNSAPDKSGLPSDRFSAERTGGSVSTLTIQRTQQEDSAVYLCASTSGPWASSYEQYFGPGTRLTVT.

The chain recombines TRBV28 with TRBJ2-2; D might be TRBD1 (7 bases). The V gene's germline CDR1 is MDHEN and CDR2 SYDVKM. V was shortened by 3 bases and J by 5 bases, with 13 bases between the two germline ends. CDR3 length equals 15 residues. This chain's CDR3 is CASSFETGRTGELFF. In nucleotides, the CDR3 is TGTGCCAGCAGTTTTGAGACAGGGAGGACCGGGGAGCTGTTTTTT. Full variable domain (missing parts from reference TRBV28 and TRBJ2-2): DVKVTQSSRYLVKRTGEKVFLECVQDMDHENMFWYRQDPGLGLRLIYFSYDVKMKEKGDIPEGYSVSREKKERFSLILESASTNQTSMYLCASSFETGRTGELFFGEGSRLTVL.

The rearrangement links TRBV5-6 to TRBJ1-4; TRBD1 matches 10 bases. The CDR3 is made up of 15 amino acids. V dropped 3 bases and J dropped 8; count of bases not matched to a gene: 7. CDR1 SGHDT and CDR2 YYEEEE come from the germline V gene. Here the CDR3 DNA reads TGTGCCAGCAGCTCAGGGACAGGGGTCGGGGAAAAACTGTTTTTT. This encodes CASSSGTGVGEKLFF.

The chain is built from TRBV19 and TRBJ2-2; TRBD2 aligns across 7 bases. The V gene's germline CDR1 is LNHDA and CDR2 SQIVND (reference sequence). The CDR3 consists of 14 residues. V lost 8 bases, J lost 2 bases, and 5 bases stayed unmatched. CDR3: CASGTSDNTGELFF. The CDR3 DNA reads as TGTGCCAGTGGAACTAGCGACAACACCGGGGAGCTGTTTTTT. Variable domain in full (rest from reference TRBV19 and TRBJ2-2): DGGITQSPKYLFRKEGQNVTLSCEQNLNHDAMYWYRQDPGQGLRLIYYSQIVNDFQKGDIAEGYSVSREKKESFPLTVTSAQKNPTAFYLCASGTSDNTGELFFGEGSRLTVL.